Following are 5 T cell receptor beta chains from one sample sequenced in a study of cytomegalovirus exposure and HLA in healthy donors. Primers for the PCR totalled 60 Vbeta and 13 Jbeta. Assay used: immunoSEQ multiplex PCR; TCRdb lists only in-frame clones, some missing. The data show 85,000 to 130,000 clones, 78% seen once. Source material: PBMCs. The receptors originated from a middle-aged woman in good health and CMV-seronegative.

The genes are TRBV9 and TRBJ1-5; D remains unclear. Trimming pared 3 bases from V and 9 bases from J, leaving 13 bases between. The germline CDR1 and CDR2 sequences are SGDLS and YYNGEE. This CDR3 has 13 amino acids. The CDR3 reads CASSELHGGPQHF. DNA of the CDR3: TGTGCCAGCAGCGAACTACACGGCGGGCCCCAGCATTTT.

This clone has only a few counts. V gene TRBV5-1 combines with J gene TRBJ2-1; D remains ambiguous. With 3 bases removed from V and 11 bases from J, the gap between germline ends came to 12 bases. The germline V gene encodes CDR1 SGHRS and CDR2 YFSETQ. This CDR3 region has 12 residues. CDR3 loop: CASSSDVGQQFF. The CDR3 bases are TGCGCCAGCAGCTCGGATGTTGGGCAGCAGTTCTTC.

The rearrangement joins TRBV6-6 to TRBJ1-5; D gene uncertain. Trimming shortened V by 8 bases and J by 5 bases, and 16 bases separated the two germline ends. Looked up from germline, CDR1 is MNHNY and CDR2 is SVGAGI (reference sequence). CDR3 size: 14 residues. The CDR3 loop reads CASSSLGRDQPQHF. In DNA, the CDR3 is TGTGCCAGCTCTTCACTGGGGAGAGATCAGCCCCAGCATTTT.

The chain is built from TRBV27 and TRBJ2-3, with a weak D call TRBD2 (6 bases). This CDR3 region has 14 residues. V shed 3 bases and J shed 4 bases, with 11 bases lying between them. Germline V gives CDR1 MNHEY, CDR2 SMNVEV (reference sequence). This CDR3 reads CASSFIGSADTQYF. CDR3 DNA sequence: TGTGCCAGCAGTTTCATCGGGAGTGCAGATACGCAGTATTTT.

The chain combines TRBV7-2 with TRBJ2-7, with a weak D call TRBD1 (5 bases). The V gene's germline CDR1 is SGHTA and CDR2 FQGNSA. The CDR3 length is 15 residues. V was cut by 1 base and J by 2 bases, with 12 bases left in between. As DNA, the CDR3 is TGTGCCAGCAGCTTAGGCCGCTCAGGGACCTACGAGCAGTACTTC. It codes for CASSLGRSGTYEQYF. Filled out from reference TRBV7-2 and TRBJ2-7, the complete variable domain reads GAGVSQSPSNKVTEKGKDVELRCDPISGHTALYWYRQSLGQGLEFLIYFQGNSAPDKSGLPSDRFSAERTGGSVSTLTIQRTQQEDSAVYLCASSLGRSGTYEQYFGPGTRLTVT.